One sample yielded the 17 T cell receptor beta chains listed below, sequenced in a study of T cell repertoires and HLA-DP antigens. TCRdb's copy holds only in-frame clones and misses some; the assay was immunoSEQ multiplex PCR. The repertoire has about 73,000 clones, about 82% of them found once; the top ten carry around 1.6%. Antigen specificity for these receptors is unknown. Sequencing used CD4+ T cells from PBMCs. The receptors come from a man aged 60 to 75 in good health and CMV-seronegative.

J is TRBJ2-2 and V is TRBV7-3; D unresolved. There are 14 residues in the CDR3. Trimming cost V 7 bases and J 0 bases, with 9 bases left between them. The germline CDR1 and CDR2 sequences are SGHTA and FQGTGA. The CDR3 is CASKEAANTGELFF. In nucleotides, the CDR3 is TGTGCCAGCAAAGAGGCCGCGAACACCGGGGAGCTGTTTTTT.

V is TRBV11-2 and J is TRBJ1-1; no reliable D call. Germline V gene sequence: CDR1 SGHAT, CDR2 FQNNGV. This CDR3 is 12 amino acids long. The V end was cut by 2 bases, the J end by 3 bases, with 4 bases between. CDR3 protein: CASSLTYTEAFF. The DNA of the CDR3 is TGTGCCAGCAGCTTAACCTACACTGAAGCTTTCTTT.

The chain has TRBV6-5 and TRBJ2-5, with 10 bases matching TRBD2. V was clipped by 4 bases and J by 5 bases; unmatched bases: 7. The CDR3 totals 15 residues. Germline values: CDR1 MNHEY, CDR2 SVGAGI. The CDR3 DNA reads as TGTGCCAGCAGTTGGACTAGGACTAGCGGCGAGACCCAGTACTTC. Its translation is CASSWTRTSGETQYF.

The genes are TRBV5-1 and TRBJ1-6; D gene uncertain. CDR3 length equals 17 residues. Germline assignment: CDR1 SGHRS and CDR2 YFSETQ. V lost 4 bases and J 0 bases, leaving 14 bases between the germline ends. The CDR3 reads CASSPNPVSSYNSPLHF. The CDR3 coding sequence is TGCGCCAGCAGCCCGAATCCAGTGAGCTCCTATAATTCACCCCTCCACTTT.

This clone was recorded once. The CDR3 spells CASSLDAGSSYEQYF. The CDR3, as DNA: TGTGCCAGCAGCTTAGACGCAGGGAGCTCCTACGAGCAGTACTTC. The gene calls are TRBV7-7 and TRBJ2-7; D could derive from TRBD1 or TRBD2 (5 bases each). The V gene's germline CDR1 is SSHAT and CDR2 FNYEAQ (reference sequence). The CDR3 spans 15 residues. Deletions cut 1 base from V and 0 bases from J, with 10 bases between.

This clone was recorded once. The CDR3 region is CASSPGGPGAQYF. The DNA of the CDR3 is TGTGCCAGCTCACCCGGGGGGCCCGGGGCCCAGTACTTC. This rearrangement joins TRBV18 to TRBJ2-5, with D tentatively TRBD2 (7 bases). This CDR3 has 13 residues. Germline CDR1 reads KGHSH; CDR2 reads LQKENI. The V end lost 3 bases, the J end lost 9 bases, and 14 bases lay between the germline ends.

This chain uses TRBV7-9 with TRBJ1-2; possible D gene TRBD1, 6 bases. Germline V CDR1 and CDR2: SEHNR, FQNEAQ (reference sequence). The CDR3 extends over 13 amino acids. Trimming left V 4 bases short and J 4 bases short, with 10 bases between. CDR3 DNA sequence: TGTGCCAGCAGCTCAGGGGAAGGCTATGGCTACACCTTC. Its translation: CASSSGEGYGYTF.

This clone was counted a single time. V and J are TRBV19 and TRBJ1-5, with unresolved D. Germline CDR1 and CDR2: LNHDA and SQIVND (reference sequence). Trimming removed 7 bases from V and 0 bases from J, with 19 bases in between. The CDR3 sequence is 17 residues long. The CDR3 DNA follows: TGTGCCAGTATTGCCAAGGAGGGTTTGTATAGCAATCAGCCCCAGCATTTT. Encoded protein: CASIAKEGLYSNQPQHF. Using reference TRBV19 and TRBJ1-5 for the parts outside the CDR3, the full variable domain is DGGITQSPKYLFRKEGQNVTLSCEQNLNHDAMYWYRQDPGQGLRLIYYSQIVNDFQKGDIAEGYSVSREKKESFPLTVTSAQKNPTAFYLCASIAKEGLYSNQPQHFGDGTRLSIL.

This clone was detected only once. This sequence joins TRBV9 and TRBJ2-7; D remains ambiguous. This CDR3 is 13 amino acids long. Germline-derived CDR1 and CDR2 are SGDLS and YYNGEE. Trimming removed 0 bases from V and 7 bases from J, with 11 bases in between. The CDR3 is CASSVDGVEEQYF. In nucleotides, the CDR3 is TGTGCCAGCAGCGTAGATGGGGTGGAGGAGCAGTACTTC.

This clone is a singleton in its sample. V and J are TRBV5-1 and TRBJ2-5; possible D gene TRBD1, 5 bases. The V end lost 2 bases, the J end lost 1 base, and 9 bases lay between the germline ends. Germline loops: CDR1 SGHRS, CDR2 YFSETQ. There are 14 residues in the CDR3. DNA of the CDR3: TGCGCCAGCAGCTTCGTCCAGGGCCAAGAGACCCAGTACTTC. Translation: CASSFVQGQETQYF.

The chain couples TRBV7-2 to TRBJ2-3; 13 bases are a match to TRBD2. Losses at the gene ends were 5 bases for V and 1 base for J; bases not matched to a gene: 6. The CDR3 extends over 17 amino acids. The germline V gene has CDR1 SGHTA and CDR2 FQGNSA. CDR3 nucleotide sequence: TGTGCCAGCAGCCCCCAGGGACTAGCGGGGCGCACAGATACGCAGTATTTT. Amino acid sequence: CASSPQGLAGRTDTQYF.

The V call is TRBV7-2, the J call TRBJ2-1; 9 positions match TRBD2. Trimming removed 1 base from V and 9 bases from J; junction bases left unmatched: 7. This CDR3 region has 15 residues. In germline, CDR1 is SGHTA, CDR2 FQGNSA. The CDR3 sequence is CASSLGGSGRGEQFF. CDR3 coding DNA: TGTGCCAGCAGCTTAGGGGGTAGCGGGAGAGGTGAGCAGTTCTTC.

CDR3 in DNA: TGTGCCAGCAGCAAAAAGGGGGACGGTACCTACGAGCAGTACGTC. Protein: CASSKKGDGTYEQYV. The V call is TRBV7-9, the J call TRBJ2-7; possibly TRBD1 for D (6 bases). Germline CDR1 is SEHNR and CDR2 is FQNEAQ (reference sequence). This CDR3 has 15 amino acids. The V and J ends lost 5 bases and 2 bases respectively, with 16 bases between them.

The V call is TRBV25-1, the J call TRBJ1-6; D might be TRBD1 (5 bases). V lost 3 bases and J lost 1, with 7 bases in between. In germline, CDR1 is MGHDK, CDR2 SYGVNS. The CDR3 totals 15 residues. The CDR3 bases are TGTGCCAGCAGTGATCGACAGTCCTATAATTCACCCCTCCACTTT. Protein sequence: CASSDRQSYNSPLHF.

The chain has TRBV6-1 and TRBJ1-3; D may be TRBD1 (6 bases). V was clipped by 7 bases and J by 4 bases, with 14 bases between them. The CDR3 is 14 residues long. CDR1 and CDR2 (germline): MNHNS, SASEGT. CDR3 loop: CASKTTGPGNTIYF. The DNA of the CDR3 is TGTGCCAGCAAGACGACAGGACCCGGAAACACCATATATTTT.

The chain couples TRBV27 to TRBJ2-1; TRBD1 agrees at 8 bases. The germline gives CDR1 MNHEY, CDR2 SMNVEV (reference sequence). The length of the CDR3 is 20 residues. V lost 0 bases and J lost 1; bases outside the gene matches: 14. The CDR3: CASSLSGRGRVLSSYNEQFF. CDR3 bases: TGTGCCAGCAGTTTATCAGGCAGGGGGCGAGTCTTGAGTTCCTACAATGAGCAGTTCTTC.

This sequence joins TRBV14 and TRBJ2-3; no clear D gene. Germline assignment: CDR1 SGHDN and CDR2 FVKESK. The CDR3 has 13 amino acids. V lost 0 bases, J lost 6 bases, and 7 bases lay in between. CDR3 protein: CASSQDPRDTQYF. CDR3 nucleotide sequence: TGTGCCAGCAGCCAAGATCCGAGGGATACGCAGTATTTT.